This passage covers 26 T cell receptor beta chains from one sample sequenced in a study of Graves' ophthalmopathy and Graves' hyperthyroidism. For repertoire sequencing, the TCR beta CDR3 regions were amplified from RNA transcripts. An opening RT-PCR round employed HTBI primers and preceded a second-round multiplex PCR. From the multiplex PCR reads, TCRdb called clonotypes with MiXCR, one entry per CDR3 protein. The sample lists around 40,000 distinct CDR3 sequences; about 51% were seen once. Material: peripheral blood. The receptors originated from an adult man with Graves' ophthalmopathy.

This clonotype ranks as medium-sized. The chain links TRBV20-1 to TRBJ2-7, with TRBD2 identical over 7 bases. From germline, CDR1 is DFQATT and CDR2 SNEGSKA (reference sequence). This CDR3 spans 12 amino acids. Trimming removed 3 bases from V and 5 bases from J; junction bases left unmatched: 4. DNA for the CDR3: TGCAGTGCTAGCGGGAGGATCCACGAGCAGTACTTC. This gives the protein CSASGRIHEQYF.

This clonotype was seen a few times. The rearrangement links TRBV30 to TRBJ1-1, with D perhaps matching TRBD1 (5 bases). CDR3 size: 13 residues. The V gene lost 3 bases and the J gene lost 11 bases, with 19 bases spanning the gap. Germline CDR1 and CDR2: GTSNPN and SVGIG (reference sequence). CDR3 DNA sequence: TGTGCCTGGAGCGGCCGGCCCGGGACCGACGCTTTCTTT. Encoded protein: CAWSGRPGTDAFF.

This clonotype qualifies as medium-sized (0.01 to 0.1%). The CDR3 DNA is TGTGCCAGTAGTATCGTGATGGGACCCCTCCACTTT. It is translated as CASSIVMGPLHF. The gene calls are TRBV19 and TRBJ1-6, with no clear D. Trimming cost V 3 bases and J 12 bases, with 9 bases left between them. Germline CDR1 reads LNHDA; CDR2 reads SQIVND (reference sequence). The CDR3 runs to 12 residues.

At least ten counts were recorded for this clonotype. The CDR3 nucleotides are TGTGCCAGCAGTTCTGGACAGGGGAAGAATCAGCCCCAGCATTTT. It is translated as CASSSGQGKNQPQHF. The gene calls are TRBV12-3 or TRBV12-4 and TRBJ1-5, with 9 bases lining up with TRBD1. J lost 4 bases, V lost 4 bases, and 5 bases had no gene match. The CDR3 sequence is 15 residues long.

The genes are TRBV5-4 and TRBJ2-5; the match to TRBD2 covers 13 bases. The CDR3 is made up of 15 amino acids. With 3 bases clipped from V and 2 bases from J, the junction kept 1 base outside the gene matches. Germline CDR1 SGHNT, CDR2 YYREEE (reference sequence). The CDR3 DNA is TGTGCCAGCAGCTGGGGACTAGCGGGGCAAGAGACCCAGTACTTC. Amino acids: CASSWGLAGQETQYF.

The chain is built from TRBV19 and TRBJ1-6; 7 bases match TRBD1. This CDR3 spans 14 amino acids. J gave up 6 bases and V 3 bases, and 2 bases lay outside the gene matches. Per the germline V gene, CDR1 is LNHDA and CDR2 is SQIVND (reference sequence). CDR3 in amino acids: CASSIRQGNSPLHF. The DNA of the CDR3 is TGTGCCAGTAGTATTCGACAGGGTAATTCACCCCTCCACTTT.

This clonotype was seen many times. The chain recombines TRBV19 with TRBJ2-3; D is perhaps TRBD1 (6 bases). Germline V gene sequence: CDR1 LNHDA, CDR2 SQIVND (reference sequence). The CDR3 runs 15 residues. V lost 6 bases and J lost 2, with 15 bases in between. As DNA, the CDR3 is TGTGCCAGTAGAGAGTATAGGGGACACACAGATACGCAGTATTTT. Protein sequence: CASREYRGHTDTQYF.

The CDR3 DNA reads as TGTGCCAGCAGCTTAGCCCCTTCGAGCTCCTACGAGCAGTACTTC. It codes for CASSLAPSSSYEQYF. The genes are TRBV7-2 and TRBJ2-7; D not certain. Germline loops: CDR1 SGHTA, CDR2 FQGNSA. The CDR3 has 15 amino acids. V was shortened by 0 bases and J by 0 bases, with 9 bases between the two germline ends. The whole variable domain, filled in from reference TRBV7-2 and TRBJ2-7, reads GAGVSQSPSNKVTEKGKDVELRCDPISGHTALYWYRQSLGQGLEFLIYFQGNSAPDKSGLPSDRFSAERTGGSVSTLTIQRTQQEDSAVYLCASSLAPSSSYEQYFGPGTRLTVT.

This clonotype appeared a single time. The V gene is TRBV11-2, the J gene TRBJ1-5, with TRBD1 as a possible D gene (5 bases). CDR1 and CDR2 (germline): SGHAT, FQNNGV. The CDR3 is 16 amino acids. V gave up 3 bases and J gave up 4 bases, with 16 bases separating them. This chain's CDR3 is CASSFTGTEFNQPQHF. As DNA, the CDR3 is TGTGCCAGCAGCTTTACCGGGACGGAATTTAATCAGCCCCAGCATTTT.

The gene calls are TRBV7-2 and TRBJ2-3; D is perhaps TRBD2 (6 bases). Germline V gives CDR1 SGHTA, CDR2 FQGNSA. The V end was cut by 5 bases, the J end by 2 bases, with 17 bases between. This CDR3 is 16 amino acids long. This chain's CDR3 is CASSPLGGRDTDTQYF. The CDR3 bases are TGTGCCAGCAGCCCTTTGGGCGGGCGGGACACAGATACGCAGTATTTT.

This clonotype was observed a handful of times. Its ends do not fully match the called genes, so a read error is possible. The chain has TRBV3-1 and TRBJ2-5, with D possibly being TRBD2 (7 bases). The CDR3 extends over 16 amino acids. The V gene's germline CDR1 is LGHDT and CDR2 YNNKEL (reference sequence). The CDR3 sequence is CASSHGGPGSQETQYF. CDR3 nucleotide sequence: TGTGCTAGCAGCCACGGGGGGCCGGGGTCACAAGAGACCCAGTACTTC.

In the case of this clonotype: This may be a read error, as it is one base from a much larger clone. The chain couples TRBV3-1 to TRBJ1-2; D gene unclear. CDR3 length equals 13 residues. With 4 bases removed from V and 2 bases from J, the gap between germline ends came to 8 bases. Germline V lookup: CDR1 LGHDT, CDR2 YNNKEL (reference sequence). The CDR3 sequence: CASSLHTNYGYTF. The CDR3, as DNA: TGTGCCAGCAGCCTCCATACAAACTATGGCTACACCTTC.

This clonotype was recorded many times. The chain links TRBV14 to TRBJ1-2, with D maybe TRBD1 (5 bases). CDR3 length: 16 residues. V lost 1 base and J 6 bases, leaving 18 bases between the germline ends. From germline, CDR1 is SGHDN and CDR2 FVKESK. The CDR3 coding sequence is TGTGCCAGCAGCCAAGGCTGGGGCCCTCCGGCGGATGGCTACACCTTC. It is translated as CASSQGWGPPADGYTF.

As to this clonotype: The junction shows a germline mismatch at one end, possibly a read error. The genes are TRBV12-3 or TRBV12-4 and TRBJ1-1; D ambiguous. The CDR3 has 12 amino acids. The CDR3 bases are TGTGCCGGCAGTTTATGGGGAACGGATGCTTTCTTT. This codes for CAGSLWGTDAFF.

This clonotype was counted only a few times. The chain links TRBV28 to TRBJ1-1, with a weak D call TRBD1 (5 bases). Trimming removed 4 bases at V and 4 bases at J, with 16 bases between. This CDR3 region has 15 residues. Germline V gene data show CDR1 as MDHEN and CDR2 as SYDVKM. The CDR3 sequence is CASSSLNWGSTEAFF. CDR3 nucleotide sequence: TGTGCCAGCAGTTCCCTCAATTGGGGGAGCACTGAAGCTTTCTTT.

The rearrangement links TRBV9 to TRBJ1-2, with D tentatively TRBD1 (5 bases). The length of the CDR3 is 12 residues. With 3 bases removed from V and 14 bases from J, the gap between germline ends came to 17 bases. Per germline, CDR1 SGDLS and CDR2 YYNGEE. CDR3 loop: CASSAGGRWGTF. As DNA, the CDR3 is TGTGCCAGCAGCGCTGGGGGGAGGTGGGGGACCTTC.

This clonotype was seen ten or more times. The chain employs TRBV5-8 and TRBJ2-7; either TRBD1 or TRBD2 may supply D (5 bases each). Germline assignment: CDR1 SGHTS and CDR2 YDEGEE. V lost 4 bases and J lost 2, with 16 bases in between. The CDR3 contains 15 residues. CDR3 coding DNA: TGTGCCAGCAGCCTGAGAGGGGCCGGGGCCTACGAGCAGTACTTC. Translation: CASSLRGAGAYEQYF. Filled out from reference TRBV5-8 and TRBJ2-7, the complete variable domain reads EAGVTQSPTHLIKTRGQQATLRCSPISGHTSVYWYQQALGLGLQFLLWYDEGEERNRGNFPPRFSGRQFPNYSSELNVNALELEDSALYLCASSLRGAGAYEQYFGPGTRLTVT.

This clonotype was seen repeatedly, ten times or more. The rearrangement joins TRBV4-2 to TRBJ2-1, with 8 bases fitting TRBD2. The CDR3 loop spans 15 amino acids. V shed 0 bases, J shed 8 bases, and the junction held 6 bases outside the gene matches. Germline V gene sequence: CDR1 LGHNA, CDR2 YNFKEQ. CDR3 DNA sequence: TGTGCCAGCAGCCAAGATCCGGTAGCGGGGTATGAGCAGTTCTTC. Translating gives CASSQDPVAGYEQFF.

This chain uses TRBV20-1 with TRBJ2-5, with 7 bases matching TRBD2. Trimming removed 6 bases from V and 4 bases from J; junction bases left unmatched: 5. This CDR3 is built from 12 residues. Germline lookup yields CDR1 DFQATT and CDR2 SNEGSKA (reference sequence). The CDR3 here is CSAERTRETQYF. The CDR3, as DNA: TGCAGTGCCGAACGGACTAGAGAGACCCAGTACTTC.

About this clonotype: A junction boundary mismatches the germline segment, possibly from a read error. The genes are TRBV2 and TRBJ2-2; a weak D match, TRBD2 (6 bases). The CDR3 consists of 12 residues. The germline V gene encodes CDR1 SNHLY and CDR2 FYNNEI. CDR3 in amino acids: CASSPMGGLRDF. The CDR3 DNA sequence: TGTGCCAGCAGTCCTATGGGGGGACTGAGGGACTTT.

The J gene is TRBJ2-3, the V gene TRBV4-3; 11 bases align to TRBD2. This CDR3 has 16 residues. The V segment lost 1 base and the J segment 4 bases; nucleotides outside the gene matches: 4. The germline V gene has CDR1 LGHNA and CDR2 YSLEER. The DNA for the CDR3 is TGCGCCAGCAGCCAAGTGCTAGCGGGAGGCGCAGATACGCAGTATTTT. Protein sequence: CASSQVLAGGADTQYF.

This clonotype was counted ten times or more. The J gene is TRBJ1-1, the V gene TRBV6-1; maybe TRBD1 (5 bases). The V end was cut by 0 bases, the J end by 10 bases, with 12 bases between. Germline assignment: CDR1 MNHNS and CDR2 SASEGT. This CDR3 contains 13 residues. CDR3 in amino acids: CASSEALRGLAFF. The CDR3 DNA sequence: TGTGCCAGCAGTGAAGCGCTTCGGGGGTTAGCTTTCTTT.

In its sample, this clonotype was seen many times. The chain uses TRBV20-1 and TRBJ2-1; 11 nucleotides align to TRBD2. The J segment lost 0 bases and the V segment lost 6 bases, leaving 10 bases of the junction unmatched. Germline lookup yields CDR1 DFQATT and CDR2 SNEGSKA (reference sequence). This CDR3 comprises 17 residues. In DNA, the CDR3 is TGCAGTGCCACTCTGGGACTAGCGGATAGCTCCTACAATGAGCAGTTCTTC. Protein sequence: CSATLGLADSSYNEQFF.

The CDR3: CAISESRWSLNTEAFF. The DNA of the CDR3 is TGTGCCATCAGTGAGTCAAGGTGGAGTTTGAACACTGAAGCTTTCTTT. This chain connects TRBV10-3 to TRBJ1-1; no clear D gene. The V gene's germline CDR1 is ENHRY and CDR2 SYGVKD. V dropped 0 bases and J dropped 0 bases, with 11 bases sitting between them. The CDR3 has 16 residues.

This clonotype showed up just once. An end of the junction does not agree with germline; a read error may underlie this. The chain combines TRBV20-1 with TRBJ2-7; 7 bases line up with TRBD1. There are 13 residues in the CDR3. Germline-derived CDR1 and CDR2 are DFQATT and SNEGSKA (reference sequence). The CDR3 sequence is CSASGTVSHEQYF. CDR3 nucleotides: TGCAGTGCTTCCGGGACAGTCTCCCACGAGCAGTACTTC.

V is TRBV20-1 and J is TRBJ2-2; D is unclear. Deletions cut 3 bases from V and 13 bases from J, with 3 bases between. The CDR3 is 8 residues long. In germline, CDR1 is DFQATT, CDR2 SNEGSKA (reference sequence). The CDR3 region has the DNA TGCAGTGCTAGGGGGCTGTTTTTT. Translation: CSARGLFF.